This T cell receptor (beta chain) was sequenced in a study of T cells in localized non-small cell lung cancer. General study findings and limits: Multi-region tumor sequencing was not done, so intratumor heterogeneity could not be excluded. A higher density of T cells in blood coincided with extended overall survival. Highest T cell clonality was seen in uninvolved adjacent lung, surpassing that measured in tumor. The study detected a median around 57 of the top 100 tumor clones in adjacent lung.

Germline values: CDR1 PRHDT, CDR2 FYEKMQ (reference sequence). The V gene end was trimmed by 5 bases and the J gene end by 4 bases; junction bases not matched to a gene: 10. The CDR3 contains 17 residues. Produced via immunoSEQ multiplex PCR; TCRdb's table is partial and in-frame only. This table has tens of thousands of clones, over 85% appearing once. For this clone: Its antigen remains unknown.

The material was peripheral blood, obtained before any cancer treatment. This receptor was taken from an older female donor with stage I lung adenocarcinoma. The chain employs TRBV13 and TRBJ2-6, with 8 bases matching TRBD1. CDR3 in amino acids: CASSPRTGRSGANVLTF. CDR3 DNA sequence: TGTGCCAGCAGCCCCCGGACAGGGAGGTCCGGGGCCAACGTCCTGACTTTC.